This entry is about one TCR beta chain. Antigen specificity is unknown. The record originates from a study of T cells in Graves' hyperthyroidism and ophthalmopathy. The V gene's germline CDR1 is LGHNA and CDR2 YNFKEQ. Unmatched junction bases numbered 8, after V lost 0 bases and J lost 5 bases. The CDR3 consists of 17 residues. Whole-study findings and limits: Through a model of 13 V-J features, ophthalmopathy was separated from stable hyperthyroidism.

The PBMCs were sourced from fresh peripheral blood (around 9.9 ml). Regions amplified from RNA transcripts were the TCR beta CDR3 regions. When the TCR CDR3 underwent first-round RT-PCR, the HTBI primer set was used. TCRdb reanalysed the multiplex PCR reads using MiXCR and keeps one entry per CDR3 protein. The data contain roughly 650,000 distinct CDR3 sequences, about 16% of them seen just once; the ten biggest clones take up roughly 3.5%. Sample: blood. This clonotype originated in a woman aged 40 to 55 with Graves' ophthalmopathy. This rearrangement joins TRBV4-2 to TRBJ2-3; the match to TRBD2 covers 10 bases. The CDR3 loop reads CASSQELSSGSGDTQYF. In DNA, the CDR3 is TGTGCCAGCAGCCAAGAATTGTCTAGCGGGAGCGGAGATACGCAGTATTTT.